A selection of T cell receptor beta chains follows, all from one sample in a study of monozygotic twins with inflammatory bowel disease. TCRdb re-called the 5' RACE reads, yielding one record per CDR3 amino acid sequence without DNA. This repertoire comprises around 450,000 distinct CDR3 sequences; its ten largest clones make up 2.4%. Sequencing used blood. The source is a human donor with ulcerative colitis or Crohn's disease, or a healthy co-twin of an affected twin (not recorded which). The CDR3 runs from the conserved cysteine through the conserved F or W.

cdr3_length: 13; v_call: TRBV29-1; j_call: TRBJ2-1; cdr3_aa: CSVSGEGYNEQFF
cdr3_length: 15; v_call: TRBV28; j_call: TRBJ2-7; cdr3_aa: CASTKTAGNRYEQYF
cdr3_length: 14; v_call: TRBV7-2; j_call: TRBJ2-7; cdr3_aa: CASSPRTYDGEQYF
cdr3_length: 15; v_call: TRBV12-3/TRBV12-4; j_call: TRBJ2-7; cdr3_aa: CASSFEQGAPYEQYF
cdr3_length: 17; v_call: TRBV5-8; j_call: TRBJ2-2; cdr3_aa: CASSLFYGTSNAGELFF
cdr3_length: 13; v_call: TRBV18; j_call: TRBJ2-1; cdr3_aa: CASSLTMYNEQFF
cdr3_length: 15; v_call: TRBV5-1; j_call: TRBJ2-1; cdr3_aa: CASSPPRDGYNEQFF
cdr3_length: 13; v_call: TRBV27; j_call: TRBJ2-3; cdr3_aa: CASSLGGLVTQYF
cdr3_length: 13; v_call: TRBV12-3/TRBV12-4; j_call: TRBJ1-5; cdr3_aa: CVSSRDRNQPQHF
cdr3_length: 12; v_call: TRBV2; j_call: TRBJ2-1; cdr3_aa: CASSIKANEQFF
cdr3_length: 14; v_call: TRBV19; j_call: TRBJ1-1; cdr3_aa: CASSIPVPGTEAFF
cdr3_length: 14; v_call: TRBV18; j_call: TRBJ2-2; cdr3_aa: CASSPQGNTGELFF
cdr3_length: 13; v_call: TRBV6-6; j_call: TRBJ2-1; cdr3_aa: CASRRYSYNEQFF
cdr3_length: 14; v_call: TRBV4-3; j_call: TRBJ2-7; cdr3_aa: CASSPRASSGEQYF
cdr3_length: 14; v_call: TRBV29-1; j_call: TRBJ1-3; cdr3_aa: CSVERQGAGNTIYF
cdr3_length: 20; v_call: TRBV18; j_call: TRBJ2-1; cdr3_aa: CASSPLSGLAGAGTYNEQFF
cdr3_length: 13; v_call: TRBV7-9; j_call: TRBJ1-4; cdr3_aa: CASSTGQDLKLFF
cdr3_length: 13; v_call: TRBV7-2; j_call: TRBJ2-4; cdr3_aa: CSSSSGQANIQYF
cdr3_length: 15; v_call: TRBV19; j_call: TRBJ2-7; cdr3_aa: CASSTGTGRPYEQYF
cdr3_length: 12; v_call: TRBV7-9; j_call: TRBJ2-5; cdr3_aa: CASSPQMETQYF
cdr3_length: 18; v_call: TRBV18; j_call: TRBJ2-1; cdr3_aa: CASSRGTSGMSSYNEQFF
cdr3_length: 18; v_call: TRBV19; j_call: TRBJ1-2; cdr3_aa: CASSLPPGQGIFVYGYTF
cdr3_length: 16; v_call: TRBV2; j_call: TRBJ2-2; cdr3_aa: CASRAVLQGGTGELFF
cdr3_length: 16; v_call: TRBV7-6; j_call: TRBJ2-5; cdr3_aa: CASSLEGAVVQETQYF
cdr3_length: 14; v_call: TRBV7-3; j_call: TRBJ2-5; cdr3_aa: CASSPGGARETQYF
cdr3_length: 13; v_call: TRBV20-1; j_call: TRBJ2-2; cdr3_aa: CSAAAGPGGELFF
cdr3_length: 11; v_call: TRBV19; j_call: TRBJ2-7; cdr3_aa: CAAGVEDPPHF
cdr3_length: 13; v_call: TRBV5-1; j_call: TRBJ1-2; cdr3_aa: CASSPTDFYGYTF
cdr3_length: 13; v_call: TRBV20-1; j_call: TRBJ2-1; cdr3_aa: CSASARGFNEQFF
cdr3_length: 13; v_call: TRBV29-1; j_call: TRBJ1-2; cdr3_aa: CSVPVVGRYGYTF